What follows are 14 T cell receptor beta chains derived from one specimen sequenced in a study of blood T cell repertoires in COVID-19. Assay: immunoSEQ multiplex PCR; the TCRdb copy retains only in-frame clones and omits some. The table shows approximately 230,000 clones, with approximately 86% occurring only once. Input material: peripheral blood. These receptors were collected from an older man with acute or convalescent COVID-19.

V and J are TRBV5-1 and TRBJ1-2, with D tentatively TRBD1 (6 bases). The germline CDR1 and CDR2 sequences are SGHRS and YFSETQ. The CDR3 is 14 residues long. Trimming pared 6 bases from V and 7 bases from J, leaving 19 bases between. The CDR3 reads CASTPQGGSTGYTF. The CDR3 DNA sequence: TGCGCCAGCACCCCCCAAGGGGGATCTACTGGCTACACCTTC.

V and J are TRBV13 and TRBJ2-7; 9 bases agree with TRBD1. Per the germline V gene, CDR1 is PRHDT and CDR2 is FYEKMQ (reference sequence). The CDR3 is 17 amino acids. Unmatched junction bases numbered 12, after V lost 3 bases and J lost 3 bases. CDR3 coding DNA: TGTGCCAGCAGCTTTTTTACCCCGGGACAGGGCCACTACGAGCAGTACTTC. Its protein product is CASSFFTPGQGHYEQYF. Full variable domain (rest looked up from reference TRBV13 and TRBJ2-7): AAGVIQSPRHLIKEKRETATLKCYPIPRHDTVYWYQQGPGQDPQFLISFYEKMQSDKGSIPDRFSAQQFSDYHSELNMSSLELGDSALYFCASSFFTPGQGHYEQYFGPGTRLTVT.

The chain links TRBV28 to TRBJ1-4, with 12 bases identical to TRBD1. The CDR3 consists of 17 residues. The V and J ends lost 5 bases and 8 bases, in that order; junction bases with no gene match: 12. Per germline, CDR1 MDHEN and CDR2 SYDVKM. The CDR3 is CASSPPGQGAQGEKLFF. CDR3 DNA sequence: TGTGCCAGCAGTCCCCCGGGACAGGGGGCGCAGGGCGAAAAACTGTTTTTT.

CDR3 DNA sequence: TGTGCCAGTAGTATAGATCGGGGACAGGTGGAAGCTTTCTTT. As protein: CASSIDRGQVEAFF. The V call is TRBV19, the J call TRBJ1-1, with TRBD1 matching over 8 bases. This CDR3 contains 14 residues. V dropped 0 bases and J dropped 8; count of bases not matched to a gene: 5. Germline CDR1 LNHDA, CDR2 SQIVND (reference sequence).

This sequence joins TRBV7-9 and TRBJ2-5, with D perhaps matching TRBD1 (7 bases). The CDR3 consists of 14 residues. Per germline, CDR1 SEHNR and CDR2 FQNEAQ (reference sequence). The V and J ends lost 4 bases and 3 bases respectively, with 12 bases between them. The CDR3 is CASSWRGLEETQYF. In nucleotides, the CDR3 is TGTGCCAGCAGCTGGAGGGGGCTCGAAGAGACCCAGTACTTC.

This chain connects TRBV7-2 to TRBJ2-5; 7 bases align to TRBD2. This CDR3 is built from 14 residues. From germline, CDR1 is SGHTA and CDR2 FQGNSA. Trimming took 4 bases from V and 4 from J; bases not matched to a gene: 6. The CDR3 sequence: CASSWGGRGETQYF. Here the CDR3 DNA reads TGTGCCAGCAGCTGGGGGGGAAGGGGAGAGACCCAGTACTTC.

The chain carries TRBV14 and TRBJ2-1; 8 nucleotides agree with TRBD1. The CDR3 covers 14 residues. CDR1 and CDR2 (germline): SGHDN, FVKESK. The J segment lost 7 bases and the V segment lost 8 bases, leaving 10 bases of the junction unmatched. The CDR3, as DNA: TGTGCCAGCGCCCTGGGACAGGTACAAAATGAGCAGTTCTTC. This translates into CASALGQVQNEQFF.

The rearrangement uses TRBV6-5 and TRBJ2-3, with TRBD2 matching 9 bases. Germline CDR1 is MNHEY and CDR2 is SVGAGI. This CDR3 spans 15 amino acids. The ends lost 4 bases at V and 7 bases at J; junction bases unmatched: 9. The CDR3 DNA reads TGTGCCAGCAGTTTCGGACTAGCGAGGGGAAATACGCAGTATTTT. Translation: CASSFGLARGNTQYF.

The V gene is TRBV4-1, the J gene TRBJ1-4; D may be TRBD1 (6 bases). Trimming removed 3 bases from V and 4 bases from J, with 12 bases in between. The CDR3 has 15 residues. The germline CDR1 and CDR2 sequences are MGHRA and YSYEKL. The CDR3 region is CASSHDQGLNEKLFF. The CDR3 coding sequence is TGCGCCAGCAGCCATGATCAGGGGCTTAATGAAAAACTGTTTTTT.

The J gene is TRBJ2-2, the V gene TRBV19; perhaps TRBD2 as D (6 bases). The CDR3 is made up of 16 amino acids. Trimming shortened V by 5 bases and J by 2 bases, and 15 bases separated the two germline ends. The germline V gene has CDR1 LNHDA and CDR2 SQIVND (reference sequence). CDR3 DNA: TGTGCCAGTAGTGGCGGCGGGGCGCTCAACACCGGGGAGCTGTTTTTT. Its protein is CASSGGGALNTGELFF.

V gene TRBV7-3 combines with J gene TRBJ2-5; 7 nucleotides agree with TRBD2. Germline CDR1 reads SGHTA; CDR2 reads FQGTGA. Losses at the gene ends were 5 bases for V and 2 bases for J; bases not matched to a gene: 8. This CDR3 contains 15 residues. The CDR3 DNA reads as TGTGCCAGCAGCCCCTCGCGGGGGAATCAAGAGACCCAGTACTTC. This codes for CASSPSRGNQETQYF.

The chain joins TRBV5-1 to TRBJ2-5; D remains ambiguous. Germline loops: CDR1 SGHRS, CDR2 YFSETQ. The CDR3 covers 14 residues. V shed 2 bases and J shed 1 base, with 9 bases lying between them. CDR3 sequence: CASSLWPTQETQYF. The CDR3 coding sequence is TGCGCCAGCAGCTTATGGCCCACCCAAGAGACCCAGTACTTC.

The chain has TRBV15 and TRBJ2-7; TRBD2 matches at 8 bases. From germline, CDR1 is LNHNV and CDR2 YYDKDF (reference sequence). The CDR3 is 14 amino acids. V shed 5 bases, J shed 2 bases, and the junction held 5 bases outside the gene matches. The CDR3 DNA reads as TGTGCCACCAGCCTGGGACTAGGGGCCTACGAGCAGTACTTC. It specifies CATSLGLGAYEQYF.

This clone was observed a single time. DNA of the CDR3: TGTGCCAGCAGACAGACAGGGGCCTATAGCAATCAGCCCCAGCATTTT. Residues: CASRQTGAYSNQPQHF. The J gene is TRBJ1-5, the V gene TRBV28; 8 bases agree with TRBD1. V gave up 6 bases and J gave up 0 bases; unmatched junction bases: 7. The CDR3 length is 16 residues. CDR1 and CDR2 (germline): MDHEN, SYDVKM. Full variable domain (outside the CDR3, taken from reference TRBV28 and TRBJ1-5): DVKVTQSSRYLVKRTGEKVFLECVQDMDHENMFWYRQDPGLGLRLIYFSYDVKMKEKGDIPEGYSVSREKKERFSLILESASTNQTSMYLCASRQTGAYSNQPQHFGDGTRLSIL.